This entry lists 28 T cell receptor beta chains sequenced from one sample in a study of cytomegalovirus exposure and HLA in healthy donors. Some clones are missing from TCRdb's copy, which holds only in-frame ones; the method was immunoSEQ multiplex PCR. Among hundreds of thousands of clones listed, 87% were seen once. Material for sequencing was PBMCs. The source is a man between 18 and 35 years old in good health and CMV-seropositive.

The chain uses TRBV5-1 and TRBJ2-1, with 7 bases fitting TRBD1. With V trimmed by 0 bases and J by 7 bases, 10 bases remained unmatched. The CDR3 extends over 16 amino acids. From germline, CDR1 is SGHRS and CDR2 YFSETQ. The CDR3 sequence: CASSLDPGQRTNEQFF. In DNA, the CDR3 is TGCGCCAGCAGCTTGGACCCGGGACAGCGAACTAATGAGCAGTTCTTC.

The chain employs TRBV7-3 and TRBJ1-1, with 7 bases aligning to TRBD1. V trimming: 1 base; J trimming: 5 bases; junction bases outside the gene matches: 1. The germline gives CDR1 SGHTA, CDR2 FQGTGA. The CDR3 is 13 amino acids. The CDR3 is CASSLNRGTEAFF. The CDR3 DNA reads TGTGCCAGCAGCTTAAACAGGGGTACTGAAGCTTTCTTT. The whole variable domain, remainder taken from reference TRBV7-3 and TRBJ1-1, is GAGVSQTPSNKVTEKGKYVELRCDPISGHTALYWYRQSLGQGPEFLIYFQGTGAADDSGLPNDRFFAVRPEGSVSTLKIQRTERGDSAVYLCASSLNRGTEAFFGQGTRLTVV.

This clone was counted only a few times. One junction end disagrees with the germline gene, perhaps due to a read error. V and J are TRBV4-1 and TRBJ1-1; the D is unclear. The CDR3 extends over 10 amino acids. Germline assignment: CDR1 MGHRA and CDR2 YSYEKL. The DNA of the CDR3 is TGCGCCAGCAGTAACAGTGAAGCTTTCTTT. Amino acids: CASSNSEAFF.

V usage is TRBV2 and J usage is TRBJ2-2; no clear D gene. Deletions cut 5 bases from V and 1 base from J, with 2 bases between. CDR3 length equals 12 residues. Germline V gene sequence: CDR1 SNHLY, CDR2 FYNNEI. The CDR3 nucleotides are TGTGCCAGCAGTAAGAACACCGGGGAGCTGTTTTTT. Its translation is CASSKNTGELFF.

This sequence joins TRBV6-6 and TRBJ2-7; D gene ambiguous. Between the trimmed V and J ends, which lost 6 bases and 0 bases, there was a span of 6 bases. The CDR3 covers 12 residues. CDR1 and CDR2 from the germline V gene are MNHNY and SVGAGI (reference sequence). Here the CDR3 reads CASRTGSYEQYF. CDR3 nucleotides: TGTGCCAGCAGAACGGGCTCCTACGAGCAGTACTTC.

In this sample, this clone turned up a few times. The V gene is TRBV10-3, the J gene TRBJ1-5; 9 nucleotides match TRBD1. The CDR3 totals 16 residues. The ends lost 2 bases at V and 7 bases at J; junction bases unmatched: 9. From germline, CDR1 is ENHRY and CDR2 SYGVKD. CDR3 in amino acids: CAISELGTGSRQPQHF. The CDR3 nucleotides read TGTGCCATCAGTGAGCTTGGGACAGGGTCTCGACAGCCCCAGCATTTT.

The gene calls are TRBV20-1 and TRBJ2-7, with D maybe TRBD1 (5 bases). V was cut by 6 bases and J by 4 bases, with 10 bases left in between. The CDR3 is made up of 11 amino acids. CDR1 and CDR2 (germline): DFQATT, SNEGSKA (reference sequence). CDR3 amino acids: CSAGQVYEQYF. The CDR3 nucleotides read TGCAGTGCGGGGCAGGTGTACGAGCAGTACTTC.

The rearrangement links TRBV7-8 to TRBJ2-1, with a possible D match to TRBD2 (6 bases). The V gene's germline CDR1 is SGHVS and CDR2 FQNEAQ. CDR3 length: 12 residues. Deletions cut 8 bases from V and 3 bases from J, with 8 bases between. CDR3 residues: CASLGGYNEQFF. CDR3 bases: TGTGCCAGCTTGGGGGGCTACAATGAGCAGTTCTTC.

The V call is TRBV11-3, the J call TRBJ2-1, with TRBD2 matching over 7 bases. There are 11 residues in the CDR3. CDR1 and CDR2 (germline): SGHNT, YENEEA. J gave up 14 bases and V 1 base, and 2 bases lay outside the gene matches. CDR3 in amino acids: CASSLVAGEFF. For the CDR3, the DNA is TGTGCCAGCAGCTTAGTTGCGGGAGAGTTCTTC. Drawing the rest from reference TRBV11-3 and TRBJ2-1, the complete variable domain is EAGVVQSPRYKIIEKKQPVAFWCNPISGHNTLYWYLQNLGQGPELLIRYENEEAVDDSQLPKDRFSAERLKGVDSTLKIQPAELGDSAVYLCASSLVAGEFFGPGTRLTVL.

The V call is TRBV7-6, the J call TRBJ2-3, with 8 bases identical to TRBD2. The J segment lost 5 bases and the V segment lost 3 bases, leaving 16 bases of the junction unmatched. The CDR3 is 18 amino acids. Germline V CDR1 and CDR2: SGHVS, FNYEAQ. This CDR3 is CASSLIPPSREGEDTQYF. The CDR3 DNA is TGTGCCAGCAGCTTGATCCCCCCATCACGGGAGGGGGAAGATACGCAGTATTTT.

This clone occurred once. Here the CDR3 reads CASSRAGVRKQPQHF. The CDR3, as DNA: TGTGCCAGCAGCCGGGCGGGGGTAAGGAAACAGCCCCAGCATTTT. The gene calls are TRBV5-6 and TRBJ1-5; D is perhaps TRBD1 (5 bases). Germline CDR1 reads SGHDT; CDR2 reads YYEEEE. The CDR3 consists of 15 residues. With 4 bases removed from V and 7 bases from J, the gap between germline ends came to 18 bases.

This chain uses TRBV29-1 with TRBJ1-2, with D possibly matching TRBD1 (5 bases). The CDR3 totals 13 residues. Looked up from germline, CDR1 is SQVTM and CDR2 is ANQGSEA. Trimming shortened V by 6 bases and J by 0 bases, and 11 bases separated the two germline ends. CDR3 region: CSVGRSSNYGYTF. The CDR3 bases are TGCAGCGTGGGGCGATCTTCTAACTATGGCTACACCTTC.

The gene calls are TRBV7-9 and TRBJ2-7, with TRBD2 identical over 12 bases. The length of the CDR3 is 17 residues. Losses at the gene ends were 7 bases for V and 0 bases for J; bases not matched to a gene: 10. In germline, CDR1 is SEHNR, CDR2 FQNEAQ (reference sequence). CDR3 in amino acids: CASNNPGLAGSSYEQYF. The CDR3 DNA reads TGTGCCAGCAACAACCCCGGACTAGCGGGAAGCTCCTACGAGCAGTACTTC.

The J gene is TRBJ2-3, the V gene TRBV10-1; no reliable D call. CDR1 is WNHNN, CDR2 SYGVQD, per germline (reference sequence). The CDR3 consists of 10 residues. Between the trimmed V and J ends, which lost 2 bases and 7 bases, there was a span of 1 base. CDR3 in DNA: TGCGCCAGCAGTGAGCATACGCAGTATTTT. This translates into CASSEHTQYF.

This clone showed up just a few times. The CDR3 DNA follows: TGTGCCAGCAGCTTAGCTGCGACCAACTATGGCTACACCTTC. Translation: CASSLAATNYGYTF. This chain joins TRBV7-2 and TRBJ1-2; D is uncertain. Between the trimmed V and J ends, which lost 0 bases and 2 bases, there was a span of 7 bases. The CDR3 extends over 14 amino acids. Germline V gives CDR1 SGHTA, CDR2 FQGNSA.

The chain uses TRBV18 and TRBJ2-5; D could derive from TRBD1 or TRBD2 (6 bases each). This CDR3 is 13 amino acids long. The V gene's germline CDR1 is KGHSH and CDR2 LQKENI. V was shortened by 0 bases and J by 9 bases, with 11 bases between the two germline ends. The CDR3 nucleotides read TGTGCCAGCTCACCACCCACCGGGGGCGCCCAGTACTTC. Translated: CASSPPTGGAQYF.

The chain recombines TRBV25-1 with TRBJ2-5, with 7 bases that match TRBD1. The CDR3 covers 14 residues. Unmatched junction bases numbered 13, after V lost 5 bases and J lost 10 bases. The germline V gene has CDR1 MGHDK and CDR2 SYGVNS. The CDR3 protein is CASSTMTGPYDQYF. The CDR3 nucleotides are TGTGCCAGCAGTACTATGACAGGGCCATATGACCAGTACTTC.

The chain combines TRBV7-3 with TRBJ2-2, with no clear D. V lost 1 base and J 5 bases, leaving 5 bases between the germline ends. Per the germline V gene, CDR1 is SGHTA and CDR2 is FQGTGA. The CDR3 is 13 residues long. The CDR3 DNA reads as TGTGCCAGCAGCTTAAGCAAGACCGGGGAGCTGTTTTTT. It codes for CASSLSKTGELFF.

This clone was counted a few times. The V and J genes are TRBV4-1 and TRBJ1-3; D may be TRBD1 (6 bases). The CDR3 contains 16 residues. V was shortened by 4 bases and J by 0 bases, with 13 bases between the two germline ends. Germline V CDR1 and CDR2: MGHRA, YSYEKL. The CDR3: CASSPKTGSSGNTIYF. The DNA of the CDR3 is TGCGCCAGCAGCCCGAAGACAGGCAGCTCTGGAAACACCATATATTTT.

The chain is built from TRBV2 and TRBJ2-7; D may be TRBD2 (6 bases). CDR3 size: 15 residues. The ends were cut back, 5 bases at V and 2 bases at J, with 16 bases in the middle. From germline, CDR1 is SNHLY and CDR2 FYNNEI. The CDR3 sequence: CASSYYPAGPYEQYF. The CDR3 region has the DNA TGTGCCAGCAGTTACTACCCAGCGGGCCCCTACGAGCAGTACTTC.

The chain recombines TRBV7-2 with TRBJ2-1, with D possibly being TRBD1 or TRBD2 (5 bases each). Germline V lookup: CDR1 SGHTA, CDR2 FQGNSA. Trimming pared 4 bases from V and 7 bases from J, leaving 11 bases between. This CDR3 has 13 residues. CDR3: CASSSGPLNEQFF. CDR3 DNA sequence: TGTGCCAGCAGCTCGGGACCCCTTAATGAGCAGTTCTTC. Full variable domain (missing parts from reference TRBV7-2 and TRBJ2-1): GAGVSQSPSNKVTEKGKDVELRCDPISGHTALYWYRQSLGQGLEFLIYFQGNSAPDKSGLPSDRFSAERTGGSVSTLTIQRTQQEDSAVYLCASSSGPLNEQFFGPGTRLTVL.

This chain's CDR3 is CSVVSASNTEAFF. In DNA form, the CDR3 reads TGCAGCGTTGTAAGTGCCAGTAACACTGAAGCTTTCTTT. The chain couples TRBV29-1 to TRBJ1-1; D is unclear. CDR3 size: 13 residues. The V and J ends lost 4 bases and 2 bases respectively, with 11 bases between them. Germline assignment: CDR1 SQVTM and CDR2 ANQGSEA.

This chain joins TRBV5-1 and TRBJ1-2; 7 nucleotides line up with TRBD1. Per the germline V gene, CDR1 is SGHRS and CDR2 is YFSETQ. V was clipped by 0 bases and J by 4 bases; unmatched bases: 6. The CDR3 spans 15 residues. The CDR3 sequence is CASSLALGQSYGYTF. The CDR3 DNA is TGCGCCAGCAGCTTGGCCTTGGGACAGTCCTATGGCTACACCTTC.

The V gene is TRBV19, the J gene TRBJ1-1; TRBD1 agrees at 7 bases. V was pared by 4 bases and J by 5 bases, with 4 bases of the junction left unmatched. This CDR3 is 13 amino acids long. Germline CDR1 reads LNHDA; CDR2 reads SQIVND (reference sequence). The CDR3 nucleotides read TGTGCCAGTAGTAGTCCGACAGGGACTGAAGCTTTCTTT. Protein product: CASSSPTGTEAFF.

On this clone: Germline is not matched at one junction end, which may reflect a read error. This chain joins TRBV6-9 and TRBJ2-7; a weak D match, TRBD1 (5 bases). This CDR3 is built from 11 residues. Per the germline V gene, CDR1 is MNHGY and CDR2 is SVAAGI. The CDR3 loop is CASSYFRDRDF. CDR3 nucleotides: TGTGCCAGCAGTTACTTCAGAGACAGAGACTTC.

For this clone: An end of the junction does not agree with germline; a read error may underlie this. The rearrangement links TRBV7-2 to TRBJ2-7; 7 bases align to TRBD2. Looked up from germline, CDR1 is SGHTA and CDR2 is FQGNSA. This CDR3 region has 15 residues. The CDR3 DNA reads TGTGCCAGCAGCGTAGCACTAGCGCGACCCTACGAGCAGTACTTC. This gives the protein CASSVALARPYEQYF.

V is TRBV25-1 and J is TRBJ2-7; 7 positions match TRBD2. V lost 10 bases, J lost 5 bases, and 14 bases stayed unmatched. Germline assignment: CDR1 MGHDK and CDR2 SYGVNS. CDR3 length equals 14 residues. The CDR3 DNA sequence: TGTGCCACCGCGCGGGGCAGCGGGAACCACGAGCAGTACTTC. Its translation: CATARGSGNHEQYF.

The J gene is TRBJ2-3, the V gene TRBV4-1; a possible D gene is TRBD1 (6 bases). The CDR3 totals 15 residues. Germline CDR1 MGHRA, CDR2 YSYEKL. Trimming took off 1 base at V and 0 bases at J, with 8 bases between the two ends. CDR3 region: CASSQGGQSTDTQYF. Written as DNA, the CDR3 is TGCGCCAGCAGCCAAGGAGGACAGAGCACAGATACGCAGTATTTT.